Below, 28 T cell receptor beta chains from the same sample are listed, as sequenced in a study of naive and memory T cell subsets. The beta constant-region primer was an equimolar mix of two oligonucleotides covering TRBC1 and TRBC2. TCRdb re-analysed the UMI-ligation and nested PCR reads in MiXCR, keeping a single row per CDR3 protein. This sample has tens of thousands of distinct CDR3 sequences; roughly 7% occur once, and the top ten carry around 1.5%. The sample comprised central memory CD4+ T cells from blood. Source of these receptors: a human donor in good health.

This clonotype was seen at least ten times. The gene calls are TRBV4-1 and TRBJ2-1; the D gene is possibly TRBD2 (6 bases). V was trimmed by 0 bases and J by 4 bases, leaving 13 bases between them. Germline CDR1 MGHRA, CDR2 YSYEKL. This CDR3 is built from 16 residues. CDR3 in DNA: TGCGCCAGCAGCCAAGATATGGGGACTGGATACAATGAGCAGTTCTTC. Its translation: CASSQDMGTGYNEQFF.

This clonotype was counted at least ten times. V and J are TRBV2 and TRBJ1-5, with TRBD1 as a possible D gene (6 bases). The V gene lost 3 bases and the J gene lost 2 bases, with 14 bases spanning the gap. CDR1 SNHLY and CDR2 FYNNEI come from the germline V gene. The CDR3 covers 16 residues. The CDR3 loop is CASSDGTGMGNQPQHF. CDR3 sequence (DNA): TGTGCCAGCAGTGATGGAACAGGGATGGGCAATCAGCCCCAGCATTTT.

This clonotype was seen ten or more times. The rearrangement joins TRBV7-2 to TRBJ2-3; no reliable D call. Trimming removed 1 base from V and 0 bases from J, with 5 bases in between. Germline assignment: CDR1 SGHTA and CDR2 FQGNSA. The CDR3 runs 14 residues. The CDR3 spells CASSLDASTDTQYF. DNA for the CDR3: TGTGCCAGCAGCTTAGACGCGAGCACAGATACGCAGTATTTT.

This clonotype was observed at least ten times. The chain carries TRBV12-3 or TRBV12-4 and TRBJ2-7; tentatively, D is TRBD2 (6 bases). V was trimmed by 1 base and J by 7 bases, leaving 17 bases between them. The CDR3 has 15 amino acids. CDR3 sequence: CASSLETGYRGEQYF. Written as DNA, the CDR3 is TGTGCCAGCAGTTTAGAAACGGGATACCGGGGGGAGCAGTACTTC.

This clonotype was seen ten or more times. V gene TRBV27 combines with J gene TRBJ1-1, with D maybe TRBD1 (6 bases). Looked up from germline, CDR1 is MNHEY and CDR2 is SMNVEV (reference sequence). The CDR3 is made up of 13 amino acids. V lost 6 bases, J lost 11 bases, and 19 bases lay in between. The CDR3 sequence: CASSQQLTGRAFF. The CDR3 nucleotides are TGTGCCAGCAGCCAACAACTCACAGGGAGGGCTTTCTTT.

This clonotype showed up many times. The chain employs TRBV29-1 and TRBJ2-3; TRBD2 matches 13 bases. Germline assignment: CDR1 SQVTM and CDR2 ANQGSEA. V shed 4 bases, J shed 10 bases, and the junction held 8 bases outside the gene matches. The CDR3 extends over 14 amino acids. DNA of the CDR3: TGCAGCGTTGCAACTAGCGGGGGGGCGATAGCGCAGTATTTT. It specifies CSVATSGGAIAQYF.

This clonotype was seen only a few times. The chain couples TRBV20-1 to TRBJ2-7; 12 bases map to TRBD2. The CDR3 runs to 16 residues. Germline V CDR1 and CDR2: DFQATT, SNEGSKA (reference sequence). V dropped 3 bases and J dropped 5; count of bases not matched to a gene: 11. The CDR3 reads CSARPRLAGVAHEQYF. The CDR3 DNA follows: TGCAGTGCTAGGCCCCGACTAGCGGGAGTTGCCCACGAGCAGTACTTC.

This clonotype came up a few times. The junction departs from germline at one end; a sequencing error may be responsible. V usage is TRBV7-9 and J usage is TRBJ2-7; D is unclear. Per the germline V gene, CDR1 is SEHNR and CDR2 is FQNEAQ (reference sequence). This CDR3 contains 12 residues. In DNA, the CDR3 is TGTGCCAGCAGCTTAGAGGGCGCTTTGTGGGACTTC. Protein sequence: CASSLEGALWDF.

By its share, this clonotype is medium-sized (0.01 to 0.1%). The V call is TRBV6-2 or TRBV6-3, the J call TRBJ1-1; D is unresolved. Germline CDR1 MNHEY, CDR2 SVGEGT. The V and J ends lost 6 bases and 1 base respectively, with 6 bases between them. The CDR3 loop spans 12 amino acids. The DNA of the CDR3 is TGTGCCAGCAGCCCGGGGAACACTGAAGCTTTCTTT. The encoded protein is CASSPGNTEAFF.

This sequence joins TRBV20-1 and TRBJ2-7; 7 positions match TRBD1. V lost 6 bases and J lost 0; bases outside the gene matches: 17. The CDR3 runs to 17 residues. The germline V gene encodes CDR1 DFQATT and CDR2 SNEGSKA (reference sequence). As DNA, the CDR3 is TGCAGTGCCCTCAATCTCCGGGACAGCCCGTTCTCCTACGAGCAGTACTTC. Residues: CSALNLRDSPFSYEQYF.

V gene TRBV20-1 combines with J gene TRBJ2-3, with 7 bases matching TRBD2. The germline CDR1 and CDR2 sequences are DFQATT and SNEGSKA (reference sequence). Losses at the gene ends were 1 base for V and 0 bases for J; bases not matched to a gene: 4. The CDR3 runs to 15 residues. CDR3 bases: TGCAGTGCTAGAGGGCGGGAGTTTAGCACAGATACGCAGTATTTT. As protein: CSARGREFSTDTQYF.

This clonotype came up a few times. This chain connects TRBV7-8 to TRBJ1-6; 8 nucleotides align to TRBD1. The junction had 6 bases not matched to a gene; V was cut back by 5 bases and J by 0 bases. Looked up from germline, CDR1 is SGHVS and CDR2 is FQNEAQ. The CDR3 loop spans 17 amino acids. CDR3 residues: CASSPRTGSSYNSPLHF. CDR3 DNA: TGTGCCAGCAGCCCCAGGACAGGGAGCTCCTATAATTCACCCCTCCACTTT. The whole variable domain, remainder taken from reference TRBV7-8 and TRBJ1-6, is GAGVSQSPRYKVAKRGQDVALRCDPISGHVSLFWYQQALGQGPEFLTYFQNEAQLDKSGLPSDRFFAERPEGSVSTLKIQRTQQEDSAVYLCASSPRTGSSYNSPLHFGNGTRLTVT.

There are many counts of this clonotype. V is TRBV11-2 and J is TRBJ1-2; 7 bases are shared with TRBD1. CDR3 length: 13 residues. Trimming took 5 bases from V and 8 from J; bases not matched to a gene: 8. Germline CDR1 SGHAT, CDR2 FQNNGV. CDR3 residues: CASSADRARGYTF. In DNA form, the CDR3 reads TGTGCCAGCAGCGCAGACAGGGCACGCGGCTACACCTTC.

Comment on this clonotype: A read error may be the cause here, since a much bigger clone is one base away. The V gene is TRBV13, the J gene TRBJ2-1; 10 nucleotides match TRBD1. Germline CDR1 reads PRHDT; CDR2 reads FYEKMQ (reference sequence). J was trimmed by 10 bases and V by 10 bases; bases with no gene match: 13. The CDR3 loop spans 14 amino acids. The CDR3 DNA follows: TGTGCCAACAGAAGGATATCGACAGGGGGCGAGCAGTTCTTC. This sequence encodes CANRRISTGGEQFF.

This sequence joins TRBV10-3 and TRBJ2-2; a weak D match, TRBD1 (6 bases). Germline-derived CDR1 and CDR2 are ENHRY and SYGVKD. Trimming cost V 3 bases and J 1 base, with 9 bases left between them. The CDR3 has 15 residues. For the CDR3, the DNA is TGTGCCATCAGTGACCTACAGGGGAACACCGGGGAGCTGTTTTTT. Translating gives CAISDLQGNTGELFF.

By its share, this clonotype is medium-sized. The genes are TRBV10-3 and TRBJ2-5; the D gene is possibly TRBD1 (6 bases). Germline CDR1 reads ENHRY; CDR2 reads SYGVKD. The CDR3 is made up of 13 amino acids. Trimming left V 8 bases short and J 7 bases short, with 17 bases between. CDR3: CAIGLGAGGTQYF. CDR3 DNA: TGTGCCATCGGTCTGGGGGCTGGAGGGACCCAGTACTTC.

The gene calls are TRBV5-6 and TRBJ2-5; possible D gene TRBD1, 5 bases. Trimming left V 1 base short and J 5 bases short, with 12 bases between. Germline CDR1 and CDR2: SGHDT and YYEEEE. The CDR3 is 14 amino acids. Written as DNA, the CDR3 is TGTGCCAGCAGCTTGCTCTTCAGGGCGGAGACCCAGTACTTC. Its translation is CASSLLFRAETQYF.

The chain has TRBV14 and TRBJ2-1; 10 bases are a match to TRBD2. Looked up from germline, CDR1 is SGHDN and CDR2 is FVKESK. The CDR3 has 14 residues. Trimming at V came to 8 bases and at J to 5 bases, leaving 6 bases not matched to a gene. This chain's CDR3 is CASRTSGTNNEQFF. The CDR3 nucleotides are TGTGCCAGCCGCACTAGCGGGACCAACAATGAGCAGTTCTTC. Based on the CDR3 plus reference TRBV14 and TRBJ2-1, the full variable domain is EAGVTQFPSHSVIEKGQTVTLRCDPISGHDNLYWYRRVMGKEIKFLLHFVKESKQDESGMPNNRFLAERTGGTYSTLKVQPAELEDSGVYFCASRTSGTNNEQFFGPGTRLTVL.

This clonotype was counted many times. V gene TRBV28 combines with J gene TRBJ1-2; TRBD1 matches at 11 bases. CDR3 length: 17 amino acids. The V gene end was trimmed by 7 bases and the J gene end by 0 bases; junction bases not matched to a gene: 10. CDR1 and CDR2 from the germline V gene are MDHEN and SYDVKM. The CDR3 loop is CASTPGGTGGTNYGYTF. CDR3 coding DNA: TGTGCCAGCACACCGGGCGGGACAGGGGGAACTAACTATGGCTACACCTTC.

At least ten counts were recorded for this clonotype. The chain is built from TRBV4-2 and TRBJ2-3; D is perhaps TRBD2 (5 bases). The CDR3 loop spans 14 amino acids. V lost 7 bases and J lost 0, with 11 bases in between. From germline, CDR1 is LGHNA and CDR2 YNFKEQ. The CDR3 here is CASKQRQSTDTQYF. The CDR3 nucleotides read TGTGCCAGCAAGCAGCGGCAAAGCACAGATACGCAGTATTTT.

There are a few counts of this clonotype. This chain links TRBV5-5 with TRBJ2-5; perhaps D is TRBD1 or TRBD2 (5 bases each). Germline CDR1 and CDR2: SGHKS and YYEKEE (reference sequence). This CDR3 contains 17 residues. The V and J ends lost 1 base and 1 base respectively, with 17 bases between them. The CDR3 coding sequence is TGTGCCAGCAGCTTGTCGGACAACGGGACGCCCCAAGAGACCCAGTACTTC. Translated, it gives CASSLSDNGTPQETQYF.

This clonotype was recorded a few times. This chain connects TRBV27 to TRBJ2-6, with D perhaps TRBD1 (6 bases). The germline V gene encodes CDR1 MNHEY and CDR2 SMNVEV (reference sequence). Trimming took off 5 bases at V and 2 bases at J, with 13 bases between the two ends. The CDR3 has 16 amino acids. In nucleotides, the CDR3 is TGTGCCAGCAGTAGAACACAGGGAGCTGGGGCCAACGTCCTGACTTTC. It codes for CASSRTQGAGANVLTF.

This clonotype was counted only a few times. V and J are TRBV4-3 and TRBJ1-2; D ambiguous. This CDR3 has 15 amino acids. Deletions cut 4 bases from V and 5 bases from J, with 17 bases between. CDR1 and CDR2 from the germline V gene are LGHNA and YSLEER. The CDR3 DNA sequence: TGCGCCAGCAGCCGTTCGAACGGGATAGGGTATGGCTACACCTTC. Encoded protein: CASSRSNGIGYGYTF.

This clonotype has at least ten counts. The rearrangement uses TRBV29-1 and TRBJ2-1; 10 bases are shared with TRBD2. Trimming cost V 7 bases and J 8 bases; bases outside gene matches: 14. The CDR3 contains 15 residues. The V gene's germline CDR1 is SQVTM and CDR2 ANQGSEA. The CDR3 nucleotides read TGCAGCGCCGGACTAGCGGAACCCGAAGCGCATGAGCAGTTCTTC. Protein sequence: CSAGLAEPEAHEQFF.

The rearrangement joins TRBV20-1 to TRBJ2-5, with D maybe TRBD2 (5 bases). V was clipped by 7 bases and J by 1 base, with 19 bases between them. The CDR3 has 15 residues. CDR1 is DFQATT, CDR2 SNEGSKA, per germline (reference sequence). CDR3: CSVAGQVGTQETQYF. CDR3 coding DNA: TGCAGTGTCGCGGGTCAAGTCGGAACCCAAGAGACCCAGTACTTC.

This clonotype was detected ten times or more. This chain connects TRBV28 to TRBJ1-5; D unclear. CDR1 MDHEN and CDR2 SYDVKM come from the germline V gene. V was shortened by 2 bases and J by 9 bases, with 11 bases between the two germline ends. CDR3 size: 13 residues. The chain's CDR3 is CASSLGGTRPQHF. CDR3 DNA sequence: TGTGCCAGCAGTTTAGGCGGAACAAGGCCCCAGCATTTT.

This clonotype was recorded many times. The rearrangement joins TRBV18 to TRBJ1-5; 8 nucleotides match TRBD1. Germline CDR1 and CDR2: KGHSH and LQKENI. V lost 5 bases to trimming and J lost 7 bases; unmatched junction nucleotides: 4. The CDR3 length is 13 residues. The CDR3 protein is CASSTQGAQPQHF. As DNA, the CDR3 is TGTGCCAGCTCAACCCAGGGGGCCCAGCCCCAGCATTTT. Full variable domain (rest looked up from reference TRBV18 and TRBJ1-5): NAGVMQNPRHLVRRRGQEARLRCSPMKGHSHVYWYRQLPEEGLKFMVYLQKENIIDESGMPKERFSAEFPKEGPSILRIQQVVRGDSAAYFCASSTQGAQPQHFGDGTRLSIL.

This clonotype was seen more than once but under ten times. The gene calls are TRBV7-2 and TRBJ2-7; 16 bases align to TRBD2. The ends lost 1 base at V and 6 bases at J; junction bases unmatched: 6. The CDR3 sequence is 17 residues long. CDR1 and CDR2 from the germline V gene are SGHTA and FQGNSA. Here the CDR3 DNA reads TGTGCCAGCAGCTTAGGAGGGACTAGCGGGAGGGCTCGCGAGCAGTACTTC. Its protein is CASSLGGTSGRAREQYF.